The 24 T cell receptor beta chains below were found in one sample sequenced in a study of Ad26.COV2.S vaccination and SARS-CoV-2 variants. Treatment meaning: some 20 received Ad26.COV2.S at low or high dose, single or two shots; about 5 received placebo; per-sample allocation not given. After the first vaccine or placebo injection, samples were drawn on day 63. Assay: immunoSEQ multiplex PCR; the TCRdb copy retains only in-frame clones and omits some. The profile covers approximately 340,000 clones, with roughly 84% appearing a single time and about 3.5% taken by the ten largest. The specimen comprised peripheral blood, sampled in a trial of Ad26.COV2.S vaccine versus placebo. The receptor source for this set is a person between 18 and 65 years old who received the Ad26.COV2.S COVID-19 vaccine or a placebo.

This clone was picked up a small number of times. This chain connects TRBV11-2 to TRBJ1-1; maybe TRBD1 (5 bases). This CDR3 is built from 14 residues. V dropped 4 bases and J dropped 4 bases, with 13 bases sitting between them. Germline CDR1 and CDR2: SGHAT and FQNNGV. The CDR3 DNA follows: TGTGCCAGCAGCTCCAATAGGGGTTCCACTGAAGCTTTCTTT. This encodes CASSSNRGSTEAFF.

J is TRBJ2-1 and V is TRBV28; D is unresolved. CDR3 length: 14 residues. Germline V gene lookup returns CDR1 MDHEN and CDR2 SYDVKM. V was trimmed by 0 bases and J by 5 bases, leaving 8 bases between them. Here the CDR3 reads CASSLWASDNEQFF. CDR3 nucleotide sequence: TGTGCCAGCAGTTTATGGGCTAGTGACAATGAGCAGTTCTTC.

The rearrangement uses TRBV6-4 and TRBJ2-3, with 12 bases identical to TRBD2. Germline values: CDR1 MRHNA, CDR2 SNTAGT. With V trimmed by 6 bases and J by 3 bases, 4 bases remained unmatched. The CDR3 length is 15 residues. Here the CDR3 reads CASSPSGGATDTQYF. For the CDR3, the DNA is TGTGCCAGCAGCCCTAGCGGGGGGGCGACAGATACGCAGTATTTT.

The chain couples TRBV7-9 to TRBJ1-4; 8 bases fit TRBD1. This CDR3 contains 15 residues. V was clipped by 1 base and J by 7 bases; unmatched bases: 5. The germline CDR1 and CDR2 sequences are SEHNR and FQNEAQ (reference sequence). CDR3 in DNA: TGTGCCAGCAGCTTAGGGACAGGGACACGTGAAAAACTGTTTTTT. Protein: CASSLGTGTREKLFF.

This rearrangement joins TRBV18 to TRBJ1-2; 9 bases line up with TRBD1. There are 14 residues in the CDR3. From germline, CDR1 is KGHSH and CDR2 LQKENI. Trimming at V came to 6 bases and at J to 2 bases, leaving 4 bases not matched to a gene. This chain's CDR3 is CASSLGTGNYGYTF. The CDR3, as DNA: TGTGCCAGCTCCCTCGGGACAGGGAACTATGGCTACACCTTC.

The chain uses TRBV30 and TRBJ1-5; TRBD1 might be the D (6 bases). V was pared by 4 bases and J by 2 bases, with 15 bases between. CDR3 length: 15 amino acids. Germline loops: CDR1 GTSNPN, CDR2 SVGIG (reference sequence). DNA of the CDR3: TGTGCCTGGAAACTGGGGGGCAGTGGCAATCAGCCCCAGCATTTT. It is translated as CAWKLGGSGNQPQHF.

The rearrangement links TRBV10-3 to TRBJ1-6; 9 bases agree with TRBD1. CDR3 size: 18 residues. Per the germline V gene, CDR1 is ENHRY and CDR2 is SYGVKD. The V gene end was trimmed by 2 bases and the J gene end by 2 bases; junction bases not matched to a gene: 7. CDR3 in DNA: TGTGCCATCAGTGAGGTAGGGACAGGGTCCCCCTATAATTCACCCCTCCACTTT. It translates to CAISEVGTGSPYNSPLHF.

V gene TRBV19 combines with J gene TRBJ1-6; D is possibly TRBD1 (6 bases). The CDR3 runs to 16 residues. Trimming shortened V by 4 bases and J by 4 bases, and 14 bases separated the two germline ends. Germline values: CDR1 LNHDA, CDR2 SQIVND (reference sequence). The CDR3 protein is CASSNSGQIYNSPLHF. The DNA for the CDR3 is TGTGCCAGTAGTAACTCAGGACAGATTTATAATTCACCCCTCCACTTT.

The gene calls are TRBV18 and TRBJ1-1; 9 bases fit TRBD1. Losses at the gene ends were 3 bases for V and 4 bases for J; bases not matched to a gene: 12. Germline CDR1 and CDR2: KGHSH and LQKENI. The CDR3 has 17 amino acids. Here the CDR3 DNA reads TGTGCCAGCTCACCCAGGGGACAGGGCATGGCGGGCACTGAAGCTTTCTTT. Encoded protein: CASSPRGQGMAGTEAFF.

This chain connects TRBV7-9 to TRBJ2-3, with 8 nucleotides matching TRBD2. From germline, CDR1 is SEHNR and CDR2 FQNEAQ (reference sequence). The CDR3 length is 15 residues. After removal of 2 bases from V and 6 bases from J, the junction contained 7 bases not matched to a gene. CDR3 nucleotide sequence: TGTGCCAGCAGCTTAAAATCGGGGGGGCTCGATACGCAGTATTTT. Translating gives CASSLKSGGLDTQYF.

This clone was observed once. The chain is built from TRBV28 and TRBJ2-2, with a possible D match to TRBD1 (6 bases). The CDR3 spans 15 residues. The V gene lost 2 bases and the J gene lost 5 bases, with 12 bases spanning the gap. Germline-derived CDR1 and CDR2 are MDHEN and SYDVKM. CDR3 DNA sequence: TGTGCCAGCAGTTTAACAGGGAGTCGGACCGGGGAGCTGTTTTTT. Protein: CASSLTGSRTGELFF.

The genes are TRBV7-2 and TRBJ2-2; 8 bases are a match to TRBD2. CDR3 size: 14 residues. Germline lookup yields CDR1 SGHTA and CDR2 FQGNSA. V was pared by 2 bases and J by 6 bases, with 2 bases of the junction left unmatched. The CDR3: CASSLFGGAGELFF. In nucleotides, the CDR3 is TGTGCCAGCAGCTTATTCGGGGGGGCCGGGGAGCTGTTTTTT.

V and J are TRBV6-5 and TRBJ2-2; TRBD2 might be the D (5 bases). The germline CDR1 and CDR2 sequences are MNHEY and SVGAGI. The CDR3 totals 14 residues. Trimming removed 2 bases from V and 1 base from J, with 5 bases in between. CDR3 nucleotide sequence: TGTGCCAGCAGTTACCGGGAGAACACCGGGGAGCTGTTTTTT. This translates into CASSYRENTGELFF.

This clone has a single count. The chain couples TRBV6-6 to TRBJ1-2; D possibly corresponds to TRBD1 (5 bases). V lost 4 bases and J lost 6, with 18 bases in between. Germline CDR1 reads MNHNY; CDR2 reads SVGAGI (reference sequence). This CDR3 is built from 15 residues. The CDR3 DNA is TGTGCCAGCAGTTCTCACTCAGGAGACAGCCATGGCTACACCTTC. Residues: CASSSHSGDSHGYTF.

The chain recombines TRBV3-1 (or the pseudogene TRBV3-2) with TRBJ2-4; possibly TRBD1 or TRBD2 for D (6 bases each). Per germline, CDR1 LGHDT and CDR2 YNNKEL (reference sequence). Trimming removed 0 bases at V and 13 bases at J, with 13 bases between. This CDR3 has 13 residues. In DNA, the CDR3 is TGTGCCAGCAGCCAAGATAGGGGGACTTTGCAGTACTTC. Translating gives CASSQDRGTLQYF.

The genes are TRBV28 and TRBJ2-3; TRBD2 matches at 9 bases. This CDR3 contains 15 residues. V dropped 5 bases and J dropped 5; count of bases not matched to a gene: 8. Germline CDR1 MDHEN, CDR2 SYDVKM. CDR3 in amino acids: CASSRASGIRDTQYF. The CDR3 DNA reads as TGTGCCAGCAGTAGGGCTAGCGGGATACGAGATACGCAGTATTTT.

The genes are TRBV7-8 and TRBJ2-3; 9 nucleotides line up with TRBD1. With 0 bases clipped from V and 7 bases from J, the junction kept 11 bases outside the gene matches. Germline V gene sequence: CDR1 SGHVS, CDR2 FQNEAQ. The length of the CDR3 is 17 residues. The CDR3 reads CASSLAPDRGSWNTQYF. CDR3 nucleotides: TGTGCCAGCAGCTTAGCGCCAGACAGGGGGTCATGGAATACGCAGTATTTT.

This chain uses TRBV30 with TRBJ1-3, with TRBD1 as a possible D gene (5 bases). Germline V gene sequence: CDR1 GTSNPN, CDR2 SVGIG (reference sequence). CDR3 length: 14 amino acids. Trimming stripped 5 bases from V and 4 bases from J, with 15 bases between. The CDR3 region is CAWGRGPGGNTIYF. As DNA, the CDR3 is TGTGCCTGGGGGCGGGGACCAGGAGGAAACACCATATATTTT.

This CDR3 is CASSTRGNTEAFF. The CDR3 region has the DNA TGTGCCAGCAGCACGAGAGGGAACACTGAAGCTTTCTTT. V usage is TRBV12-3 or TRBV12-4 and J usage is TRBJ1-1; D call uncertain. V was cut by 6 bases and J by 1 base, with 9 bases left in between. The CDR3 contains 13 residues.

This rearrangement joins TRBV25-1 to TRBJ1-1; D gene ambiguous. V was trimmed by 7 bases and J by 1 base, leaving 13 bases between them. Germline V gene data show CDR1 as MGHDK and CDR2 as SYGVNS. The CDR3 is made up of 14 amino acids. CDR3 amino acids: CASTLPGRNTEAFF. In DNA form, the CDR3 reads TGTGCCAGCACCCTACCGGGGAGGAACACTGAAGCTTTCTTT.

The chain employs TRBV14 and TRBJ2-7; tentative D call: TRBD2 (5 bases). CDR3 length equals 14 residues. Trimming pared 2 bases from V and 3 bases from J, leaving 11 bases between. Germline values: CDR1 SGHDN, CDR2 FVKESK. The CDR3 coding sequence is TGTGCCAGCAGCCAACTAGCTTTCGACTACGAGCAGTACTTC. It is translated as CASSQLAFDYEQYF. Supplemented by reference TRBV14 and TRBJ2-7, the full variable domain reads EAGVTQFPSHSVIEKGQTVTLRCDPISGHDNLYWYRRVMGKEIKFLLHFVKESKQDESGMPNNRFLAERTGGTYSTLKVQPAELEDSGVYFCASSQLAFDYEQYFGPGTRLTVT.

This CDR3 reads CASGTGVTDTQYF. CDR3 DNA sequence: TGTGCCAGCGGGACAGGGGTCACAGATACGCAGTATTTT. This chain uses TRBV19 with TRBJ2-3; 10 nucleotides line up with TRBD1. The CDR3 runs to 13 residues. CDR1 and CDR2 from the germline V gene are LNHDA and SQIVND (reference sequence). The trim removed 9 bases at V and 2 bases at J, leaving 2 bases unmatched.

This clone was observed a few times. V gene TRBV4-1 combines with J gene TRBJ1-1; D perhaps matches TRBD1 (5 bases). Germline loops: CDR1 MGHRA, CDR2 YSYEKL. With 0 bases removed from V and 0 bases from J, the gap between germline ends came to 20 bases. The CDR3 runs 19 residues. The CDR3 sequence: CASSQDFFRTRNMNTEAFF. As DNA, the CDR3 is TGCGCCAGCAGCCAAGATTTTTTCCGGACAAGGAACATGAACACTGAAGCTTTCTTT.

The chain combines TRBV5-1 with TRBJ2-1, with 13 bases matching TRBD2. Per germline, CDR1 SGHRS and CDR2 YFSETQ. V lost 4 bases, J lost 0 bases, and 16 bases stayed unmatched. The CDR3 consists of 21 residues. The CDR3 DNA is TGCGCCAGCAGCCACCCAGGCGGACTAGCGGGGGCCCTCAGCTCCTACAATGAGCAGTTCTTC. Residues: CASSHPGGLAGALSSYNEQFF.